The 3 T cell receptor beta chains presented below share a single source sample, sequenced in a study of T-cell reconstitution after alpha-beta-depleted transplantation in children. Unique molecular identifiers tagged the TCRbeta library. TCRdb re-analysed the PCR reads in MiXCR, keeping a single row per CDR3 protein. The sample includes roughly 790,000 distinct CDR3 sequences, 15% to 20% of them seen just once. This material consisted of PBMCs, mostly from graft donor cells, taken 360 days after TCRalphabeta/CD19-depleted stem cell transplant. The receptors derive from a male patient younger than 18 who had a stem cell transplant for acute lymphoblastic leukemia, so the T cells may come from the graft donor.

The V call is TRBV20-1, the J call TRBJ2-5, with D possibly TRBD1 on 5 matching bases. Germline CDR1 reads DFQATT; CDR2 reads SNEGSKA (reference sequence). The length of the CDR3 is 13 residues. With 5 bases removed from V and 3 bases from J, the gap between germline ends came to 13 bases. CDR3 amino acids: CSAPSSREETQYF. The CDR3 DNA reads TGCAGTGCTCCGTCCTCCAGGGAAGAGACCCAGTACTTC.

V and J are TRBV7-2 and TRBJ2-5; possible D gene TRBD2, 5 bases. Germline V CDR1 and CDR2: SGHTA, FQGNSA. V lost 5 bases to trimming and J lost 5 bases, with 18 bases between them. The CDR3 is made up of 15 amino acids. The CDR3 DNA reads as TGTGCCAGCAGCAATACTAGTTGGCGCGTGGAGACCCAGTACTTC. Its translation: CASSNTSWRVETQYF. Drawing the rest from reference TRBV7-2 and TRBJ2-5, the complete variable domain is GAGVSQSPSNKVTEKGKDVELRCDPISGHTALYWYRQSLGQGLEFLIYFQGNSAPDKSGLPSDRFSAERTGGSVSTLTIQRTQQEDSAVYLCASSNTSWRVETQYFGPGTRLLVL.

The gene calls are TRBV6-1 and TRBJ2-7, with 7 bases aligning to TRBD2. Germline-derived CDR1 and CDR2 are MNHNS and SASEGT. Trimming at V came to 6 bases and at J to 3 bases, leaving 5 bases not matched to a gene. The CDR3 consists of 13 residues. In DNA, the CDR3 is TGTGCCAGCAGGCGGGGAGGGGACTACGAGCAGTACTTC. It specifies CASRRGGDYEQYF.